This T cell receptor beta chain is from a study of blood T cells in healthy people across ages. A second about 7 to 11 cycle PCR used barcoded and J-beta primers. TCRdb passed the 5' RACE reads through MiXCR, listing each CDR3 protein once. The repertoire has some 700,000 distinct CDR3 sequences, 22% of them found once; the top ten carry 22%. With regard to this clonotype: A junction boundary mismatches the germline segment, possibly from a read error.

The TCR originated in a man aged 70 or older in good health. Sequencing used blood.

The CDR3 sequence: CSARDRGAAQEAQYF. The DNA of the CDR3 is TGCAGTGCTAGAGATCGAGGGGCAGCACAAGAGGCCCAGTACTTC. The genes are TRBV20-1 and TRBJ2-5; D may be TRBD1 or TRBD2 (5 bases each). Germline-derived CDR1 and CDR2 are DFQATT and SNEGSKA (reference sequence). The CDR3 is 15 amino acids.